The 9 T cell receptor beta chains listed next were all sequenced from one sample in a study of neoadjuvant anti-PD-1 for oral cavity cancer. Time point defined: after neoadjuvant nivolumab, at surgical resection. Clones were sequenced by immunoSEQ multiplex PCR, and TCRdb holds only the in-frame ones, with some missing. The table has over 60,000 clones, roughly nine tenths seen once. The specimen comprised PBMCs, sampled after nivolumab (anti-PD-1) treatment. The receptor source for this set is a person aged 40-85 years with oral cavity squamous cell carcinoma.

This chain uses TRBV11-2 with TRBJ1-2; D call uncertain. The V gene lost 5 bases and the J gene lost 6 bases, with 10 bases spanning the gap. The germline V gene has CDR1 SGHAT and CDR2 FQNNGV. The CDR3 has 12 amino acids. CDR3 bases: TGTGCCAGCAGCGAAGGTCGGCATGGCTACACCTTC. Amino acid sequence: CASSEGRHGYTF.

The chain has TRBV6-6 and TRBJ2-7; 7 bases map to TRBD1. After removal of 6 bases from V and 2 bases from J, the junction contained 10 bases not matched to a gene. Germline lookup yields CDR1 MNHNY and CDR2 SVGAGI (reference sequence). CDR3 length: 15 amino acids. The CDR3, as DNA: TGTGCCAGCAGCTATAGACAGGGCCCGGCCTACGAGCAGTACTTC. Its protein product is CASSYRQGPAYEQYF.

This clone was seen once. The chain joins TRBV27 to TRBJ1-2, with 11 positions matching TRBD1. V shed 6 bases, J shed 1 base, and the junction held 7 bases outside the gene matches. This CDR3 is 16 amino acids long. Germline loops: CDR1 MNHEY, CDR2 SMNVEV (reference sequence). Written as DNA, the CDR3 is TGTGCCAGCAGCCGGGGACAGGGGGGAAGTAACTATGGCTACACCTTC. Translation gives CASSRGQGGSNYGYTF.

V gene TRBV5-1 combines with J gene TRBJ2-7; TRBD1 is a possible D gene (7 bases). This CDR3 region has 16 residues. Looked up from germline, CDR1 is SGHRS and CDR2 is YFSETQ. The V end was cut by 3 bases, the J end by 4 bases, with 20 bases between. The CDR3 bases are TGCGCCAGCAGCTCCCAGGAGGGGGCTACGAAATACGAGCAGTACTTC. It translates to CASSSQEGATKYEQYF.

V usage is TRBV7-6 and J usage is TRBJ1-6; a possible D gene is TRBD1 (5 bases). V lost 5 bases and J lost 6, with 20 bases in between. Germline CDR1 is SGHVS and CDR2 is FNYEAQ. The CDR3 is 17 residues long. The CDR3 loop reads CASSRMGPSSPNSPLHF. The CDR3 DNA is TGTGCCAGCAGCCGGATGGGGCCATCCTCACCTAATTCACCCCTCCACTTT.

The V call is TRBV4-1, the J call TRBJ2-1; perhaps TRBD2 as D (5 bases). This CDR3 has 12 amino acids. The V end lost 1 base, the J end lost 11 bases, and 9 bases lay between the germline ends. Germline loops: CDR1 MGHRA, CDR2 YSYEKL. The CDR3 here is CASSQGEGQQFF. DNA of the CDR3: TGCGCCAGCAGCCAAGGTGAGGGCCAGCAGTTCTTC.

V is TRBV5-1 and J is TRBJ2-7; 8 bases are shared with TRBD1. Germline lookup yields CDR1 SGHRS and CDR2 YFSETQ. CDR3 length: 14 residues. The junction had 4 bases not matched to a gene; V was cut back by 3 bases and J by 2 bases. The CDR3 DNA follows: TGCGCCAGCAGCTCCGGGACAGGACCCTACGAGCAGTACTTC. It is translated as CASSSGTGPYEQYF.

The gene calls are TRBV10-3 and TRBJ2-2; 7 positions agree with TRBD2. In germline, CDR1 is ENHRY, CDR2 SYGVKD. Trimming took 0 bases from V and 2 from J; bases not matched to a gene: 9. The CDR3 consists of 18 residues. The CDR3 spells CAISESTVSGPNTGELFF. CDR3 sequence (DNA): TGTGCCATCAGTGAGTCGACGGTTAGCGGGCCTAACACCGGGGAGCTGTTTTTT.

In its sample, this clone was seen a few times. Here the CDR3 reads CASSPTGPSTYEQYF. The CDR3 bases are TGTGCCAGCTCACCGACAGGGCCTTCTACCTACGAGCAGTACTTC. This rearrangement joins TRBV18 to TRBJ2-7; 7 bases line up with TRBD1. CDR3 length: 15 residues. From germline, CDR1 is KGHSH and CDR2 LQKENI. V was clipped by 3 bases and J by 2 bases; unmatched bases: 7.